The 15 T cell receptor beta chains given below trace back to one sample, sequenced in a study of T cell responses to AZD1222 COVID-19 vaccine. TCRdb keeps only in-frame clones here, not all; method: immunoSEQ multiplex PCR. Counted here are 180,000 or so clones, around nine tenths occurring once; the ten biggest clones make up about 2.1%. The sample consisted of peripheral blood, taken 28 days after the second AZD1222 dose. These TCRs come from an adult who received the AZD1222 COVID-19 vaccine.

V and J are TRBV25-1 and TRBJ1-5, with D possibly being TRBD1 (6 bases). The CDR3 covers 15 residues. The germline V gene has CDR1 MGHDK and CDR2 SYGVNS. V shed 3 bases and J shed 1 base, with 10 bases lying between them. The CDR3 DNA sequence: TGTGCCAGCAGTGACAGGGGCCCCAGCAATCAGCCCCAGCATTTT. Protein: CASSDRGPSNQPQHF.

This chain joins TRBV5-1 and TRBJ2-5; D is perhaps TRBD1 or TRBD2 (5 bases each). V shed 2 bases and J shed 4 bases, with 9 bases lying between them. Germline V CDR1 and CDR2: SGHRS, YFSETQ. The CDR3 covers 13 residues. The CDR3 loop reads CASSFSGRETQYF. For the CDR3, the DNA is TGCGCCAGCAGCTTCTCAGGGAGAGAGACCCAGTACTTC.

The genes are TRBV5-4 and TRBJ2-7, with D hard to call. Per germline, CDR1 SGHNT and CDR2 YYREEE (reference sequence). With 2 bases removed from V and 0 bases from J, the gap between germline ends came to 9 bases. The CDR3 has 14 amino acids. CDR3 bases: TGTGCCAGCAGCTTAGCTGTCAACTCCTACGAGCAGTACTTC. Translated, it gives CASSLAVNSYEQYF.

This clone has just one count. The chain employs TRBV25-1 and TRBJ2-6, with a possible D match to TRBD2 (6 bases). Per the germline V gene, CDR1 is MGHDK and CDR2 is SYGVNS. Deletions cut 1 base from V and 0 bases from J, with 7 bases between. CDR3 length: 16 amino acids. The CDR3 protein is CASSEWRGSGANVLTF. The CDR3 nucleotides are TGTGCCAGCAGTGAATGGAGGGGCTCTGGGGCCAACGTCCTGACTTTC.

The chain joins TRBV5-1 to TRBJ2-5; possibly TRBD1 for D (6 bases). The CDR3 is 18 amino acids. CDR1 and CDR2 (germline): SGHRS, YFSETQ. Trimming stripped 4 bases from V and 5 bases from J, with 27 bases between. The CDR3 spells CASSLIPMDRPGGETQYF. DNA of the CDR3: TGCGCCAGCAGCCTGATCCCCATGGACAGACCCGGCGGGGAGACCCAGTACTTC.

This sequence joins TRBV6-1 and TRBJ2-7; D not resolved. CDR1 MNHNS and CDR2 SASEGT come from the germline V gene. V lost 2 bases and J lost 9, with 17 bases in between. This CDR3 spans 14 amino acids. CDR3 sequence: CASSESVGLVGQYF. The CDR3, as DNA: TGTGCCAGCAGTGAATCGGTAGGGTTAGTGGGGCAGTACTTC.

This rearrangement joins TRBV19 to TRBJ2-1, with 7 bases fitting TRBD2. Germline CDR1 LNHDA, CDR2 SQIVND (reference sequence). The CDR3 totals 18 residues. V shed 1 base, J shed 4 bases, and the junction held 13 bases outside the gene matches. CDR3 nucleotides: TGTGCCAGTAGTATAGTGCGGGAGAGGGCCCGTCAATACAATGAGCAGTTCTTC. Protein sequence: CASSIVRERARQYNEQFF.

The V and J genes are TRBV5-1 and TRBJ1-4, with unresolved D. Germline V CDR1 and CDR2: SGHRS, YFSETQ. Trimming took off 0 bases at V and 1 base at J, with 10 bases between the two ends. The CDR3 sequence is 16 residues long. The CDR3 loop reads CASSLGPSQTNEKLFF. CDR3 DNA sequence: TGCGCCAGCAGCTTGGGACCGTCTCAAACTAATGAAAAACTGTTTTTT.

V usage is TRBV7-2 and J usage is TRBJ1-1, with D maybe TRBD1 (6 bases). Germline CDR1 reads SGHTA; CDR2 reads FQGNSA. The CDR3 runs to 14 residues. V was shortened by 1 base and J by 4 bases, with 10 bases between the two germline ends. This CDR3 is CASSLEQGPTEAFF. The DNA of the CDR3 is TGTGCCAGCAGCTTAGAACAGGGACCCACTGAAGCTTTCTTT.

The V call is TRBV5-1, the J call TRBJ2-3; TRBD2 might be the D (5 bases). V shed 5 bases and J shed 2 bases, with 9 bases lying between them. CDR1 SGHRS and CDR2 YFSETQ come from the germline V gene. The length of the CDR3 is 13 residues. CDR3 amino acids: CASREDNTDTQYF. CDR3 bases: TGCGCCAGCAGGGAGGATAACACAGATACGCAGTATTTT.

This sequence joins TRBV7-6 and TRBJ1-4; TRBD1 is a possible D gene (5 bases). The V end was cut by 4 bases, the J end by 7 bases, with 10 bases between. CDR1 and CDR2 (germline): SGHVS, FNYEAQ. The CDR3 spans 13 residues. The CDR3 region is CASSSPGTEKLFF. CDR3 nucleotides: TGTGCCAGCAGCTCCCCCGGGACTGAAAAACTGTTTTTT.

V and J are TRBV28 and TRBJ2-2; 7 bases fit TRBD2. This CDR3 is 19 amino acids long. Germline V gene sequence: CDR1 MDHEN, CDR2 SYDVKM. V was clipped by 6 bases and J by 1 base; unmatched bases: 17. As DNA, the CDR3 is TGTGCCAGCAGCCGTGGTTTGAGGGGCGGGAGCTTGAACACCGGGGAGCTGTTTTTT. Translating gives CASSRGLRGGSLNTGELFF.

V gene TRBV9 combines with J gene TRBJ2-2, with a possible D match to TRBD2 (6 bases). In germline, CDR1 is SGDLS, CDR2 YYNGEE. This CDR3 contains 16 residues. V lost 0 bases and J 4 bases, leaving 13 bases between the germline ends. CDR3 region: CASSVVPSAGTGELFF. DNA for the CDR3: TGTGCCAGCAGCGTAGTTCCTAGCGCAGGCACCGGGGAGCTGTTTTTT.

The chain combines TRBV28 with TRBJ2-3; 11 positions agree with TRBD1. The J segment lost 3 bases and the V segment lost 6 bases, leaving 5 bases of the junction unmatched. The germline gives CDR1 MDHEN, CDR2 SYDVKM. CDR3 size: 15 residues. CDR3 in amino acids: CASSAGTGGTDTQYF. The CDR3 DNA reads TGTGCCAGCAGCGCCGGGACAGGGGGGACAGATACGCAGTATTTT.

J is TRBJ1-1 and V is TRBV27; D call uncertain. CDR3 length equals 14 residues. Trimming stripped 5 bases from V and 1 base from J, with 11 bases between. CDR1 is MNHEY and CDR2 is SMNVEV in the germline V gene (reference sequence). The CDR3 coding sequence is TGTGCCAGCAGTCCCCAACATCCGAACACTGAAGCTTTCTTT. This gives the protein CASSPQHPNTEAFF.